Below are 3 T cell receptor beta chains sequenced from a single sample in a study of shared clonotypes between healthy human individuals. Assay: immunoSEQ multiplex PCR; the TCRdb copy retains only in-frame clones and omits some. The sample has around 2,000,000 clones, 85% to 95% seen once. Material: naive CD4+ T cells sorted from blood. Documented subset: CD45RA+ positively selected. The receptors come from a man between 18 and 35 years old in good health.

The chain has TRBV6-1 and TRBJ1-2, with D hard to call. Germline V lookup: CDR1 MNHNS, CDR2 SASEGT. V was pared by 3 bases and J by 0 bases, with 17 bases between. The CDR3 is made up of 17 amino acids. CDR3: CASSDAPAWAANYGYTF. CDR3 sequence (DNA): TGTGCCAGCAGTGACGCCCCGGCTTGGGCCGCTAACTATGGCTACACCTTC.

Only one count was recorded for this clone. DNA for the CDR3: TGTGCCACCAGCAGAGATCTAGGCGGGACACGCACTGAAGCTTTCTTT. This gives the protein CATSRDLGGTRTEAFF. This sequence joins TRBV15 and TRBJ1-1; tentative D call: TRBD1 (6 bases). The germline V gene has CDR1 LNHNV and CDR2 YYDKDF (reference sequence). The CDR3 loop spans 16 amino acids. V was clipped by 0 bases and J by 4 bases, with 15 bases between them.

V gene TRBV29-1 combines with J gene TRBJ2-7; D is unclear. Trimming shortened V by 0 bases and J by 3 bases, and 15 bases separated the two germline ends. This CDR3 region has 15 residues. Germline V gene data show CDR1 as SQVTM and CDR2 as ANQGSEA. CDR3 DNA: TGCAGCGTTGAAGATCGGGCTAAGTATGGCTACGAGCAGTACTTC. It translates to CSVEDRAKYGYEQYF.